The text below deals with one T cell receptor (beta chain). V was pared by 2 bases and J by 2 bases, with 13 bases between. There are 16 residues in the CDR3. The germline gives CDR1 MNHNS, CDR2 SASEGT. Amplification yielded TCR beta CDR3 regions, with RNA transcripts as the source. HTBI primers were used for first-round RT-PCR of the TCR CDR3. MiXCR, run by TCRdb on the multiplex PCR reads, gives a single entry per CDR3 protein. The table shows about 640,000 distinct CDR3 sequences, with more than 20% occurring only once. This sample was taken from a study of T cells in Graves' hyperthyroidism and ophthalmopathy.

The receptor was derived from a man aged 30-40 years with Graves' ophthalmopathy. The V gene is TRBV6-1, the J gene TRBJ1-5; D possibly corresponds to TRBD1 (5 bases). Sequenced: blood. The CDR3 loop reads CASSEREVRGNQPQHF. CDR3 sequence (DNA): TGTGCCAGCAGTGAACGGGAAGTCAGGGGCAATCAGCCCCAGCATTTT.